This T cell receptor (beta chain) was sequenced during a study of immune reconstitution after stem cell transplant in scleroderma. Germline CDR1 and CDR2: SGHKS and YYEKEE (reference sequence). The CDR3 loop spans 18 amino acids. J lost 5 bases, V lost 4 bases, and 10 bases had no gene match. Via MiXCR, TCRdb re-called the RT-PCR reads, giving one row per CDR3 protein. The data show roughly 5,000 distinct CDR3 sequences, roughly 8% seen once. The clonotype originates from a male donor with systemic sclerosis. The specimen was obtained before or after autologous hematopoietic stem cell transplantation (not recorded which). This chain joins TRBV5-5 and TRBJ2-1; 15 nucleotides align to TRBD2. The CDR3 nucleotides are TGTGCCAGCAGCCGTGGGACTAGCGGGAGGCCGGGTAACAATGAGCAGTTCTTC. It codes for CASSRGTSGRPGNNEQFF.